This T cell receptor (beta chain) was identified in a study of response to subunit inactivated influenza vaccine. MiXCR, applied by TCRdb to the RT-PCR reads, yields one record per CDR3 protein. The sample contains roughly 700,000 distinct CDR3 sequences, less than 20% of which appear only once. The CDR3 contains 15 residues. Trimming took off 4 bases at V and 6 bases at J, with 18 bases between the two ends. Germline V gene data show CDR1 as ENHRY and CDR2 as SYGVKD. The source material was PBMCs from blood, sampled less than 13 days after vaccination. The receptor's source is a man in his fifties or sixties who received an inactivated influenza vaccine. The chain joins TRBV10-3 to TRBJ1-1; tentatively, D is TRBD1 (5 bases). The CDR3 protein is CAISGGFWQGAEAFF. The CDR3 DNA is TGTGCCATCAGTGGGGGTTTCTGGCAGGGCGCTGAAGCTTTCTTT.